This entry features one T cell receptor (beta chain) sequence. This clonotype was found many times. Its antigen is not yet known. Base qualities are not provided; no much larger clone lies one nucleotide away. cDNA was synthesized by template-switch 5'RACE using a primer with a 10-nucleotide random unique molecular identifier that tagged each TCR transcript. Every sequencing run yielded over 160 million TCR-beta sequences covering 15-18 subjects. The RNeasy kit was used for extraction of total RNA. The KAPA Real-time Library Amplification kit was used to amplify TCR-beta VDJ regions with primers targeting the TCR constant region and the 5'RACE anchor. Sample indexes and Illumina adaptors were added in a first PCR, after which library yield was increased in a second PCR. The roughly 650 bp TCR product was size-selected on a 2% E-gel SizeSelection system after Ampure bead purification. Library quality was checked on a Bioanalyzer, concentration was measured with Qubit, and libraries were quantified with the Kapa Library Quantification kit before pooling. Libraries were sequenced paired-end 2 x 150 bp on an Illumina HiSeq 2500. To increase sequence diversity, about 23-30% phiX was spiked into each library pool. Per the original workflow: Quality-filtered reads were processed with the UMI-based MiGEC pipeline, and over 90% of raw TCR sequences were removed by the MiGEC pipeline during error correction. VDJ genes were aligned to IMGT germline references, and clonotypes were defined by unique CDR3 amino acid sequence plus V-J genes. Clonal expansion, Shannon diversity and CDR3 relatedness were evaluated with VDJtools (CalcPairwiseDistances, ClusterSamples), while phylogenetic trees were built in CLCbio workbench. A clone was classed as expanded if it had 8 or more unique UMIs, a cutoff based on coefficient-of-variation modelling across technical triplicates. TCRdb passed the public sequencing reads through fastp at Q25 and MiXCR, retaining productive beta sequences. Each CDR3 protein appears once, grouped with its most common genes and DNA. The V and J calls follow TCRdb's processing rather than the paper's. The sample contains 70,000 to 95,000 distinct CDR3 sequences, over 15% of them found a single time. The top ten clones comprise 15% of the sample.

This sample is drawn from a study of neurological immune-mediated disorders (dated by TCRdb to 2018 to 2020). Background for the entire study: Peripheral blood TCR-beta repertoires from patients with HTLV-I-associated myelopathy (HAM/TSP), patients with multiple sclerosis, and healthy controls were compared in the study using UMI-based sequencing. The cohort was made up of some 70 subjects, consisting of roughly 15 HAM/TSP patients, about 34 multiple sclerosis patients and around 20 healthy controls. Longitudinal samples, technical triplicates and paired sorted CD4+ and CD8+ T-cell subsets, alongside PBMC samples, were included among the approximately 100 TCR-beta libraries. Overall study results and their limits: TCR clonal expansion was highest in HAM/TSP patients and lowest in MS patients, with MS patients falling below even healthy controls. No identical CDR3 amino acid sequences were shared among expanded clones across subjects, suggesting private TCR-beta repertoires in all groups.

The CDR3 holds 14 amino acids from the cysteine to the phenylalanine. The only DNA kept is the CDR3, 42 bases in frame from the first base. Relative to germline, V is 2 bases shorter and J is 5 bases shorter, with 12 bases between their ends. The germline V gene encodes CDR1 DFQATT and CDR2 SNEGSKA (reference sequence). The healthy controls were volunteers from blood banks in Maryland, USA. Libraries from unsorted PBMCs were made from 2 million PBMCs kept in RNAlater at -80 degrees C until RNA extraction. Peripheral blood was subjected to Ficoll-Hypaque density gradient centrifugation to isolate PBMCs, which were then cryopreserved in liquid nitrogen.

The sequence was collected from a woman in her thirties or forties in good health. The receptor chain draws on TRBV20-1 and TRBJ2-2; a tentative D call is TRBD1 (7 bases match). The sample was PBMCs. The CDR3 is CSARRQGGTGELFF. The DNA reads TGCAGTGCTAGACGGCAGGGGGGTACCGGGGAGCTGTTTTTT.